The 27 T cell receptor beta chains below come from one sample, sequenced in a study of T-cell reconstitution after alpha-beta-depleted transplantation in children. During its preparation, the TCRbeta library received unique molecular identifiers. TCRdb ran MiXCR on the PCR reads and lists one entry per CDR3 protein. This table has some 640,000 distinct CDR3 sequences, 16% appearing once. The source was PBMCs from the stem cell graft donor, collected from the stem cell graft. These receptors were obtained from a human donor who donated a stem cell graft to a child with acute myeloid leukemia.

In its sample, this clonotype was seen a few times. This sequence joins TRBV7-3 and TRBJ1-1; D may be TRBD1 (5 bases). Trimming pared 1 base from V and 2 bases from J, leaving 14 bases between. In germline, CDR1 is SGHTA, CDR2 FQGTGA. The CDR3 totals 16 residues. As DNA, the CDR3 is TGTGCCAGCAGCTTAAATCCAGGGACGGCAAACACTGAAGCTTTCTTT. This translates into CASSLNPGTANTEAFF.

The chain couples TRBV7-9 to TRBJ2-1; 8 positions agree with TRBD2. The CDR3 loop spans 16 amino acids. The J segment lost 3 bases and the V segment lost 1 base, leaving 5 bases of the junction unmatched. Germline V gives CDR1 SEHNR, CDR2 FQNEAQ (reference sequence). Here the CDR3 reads CASSLDRGGYYNEQFF. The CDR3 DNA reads TGTGCCAGCAGCTTAGATCGGGGGGGTTACTACAATGAGCAGTTCTTC.

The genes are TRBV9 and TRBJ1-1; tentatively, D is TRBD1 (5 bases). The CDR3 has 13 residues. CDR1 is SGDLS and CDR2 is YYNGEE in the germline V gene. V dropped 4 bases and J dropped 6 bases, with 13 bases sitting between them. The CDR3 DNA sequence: TGTGCCAGCAGCCCCTGGGGGAATTCTGAAGCTTTCTTT. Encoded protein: CASSPWGNSEAFF.

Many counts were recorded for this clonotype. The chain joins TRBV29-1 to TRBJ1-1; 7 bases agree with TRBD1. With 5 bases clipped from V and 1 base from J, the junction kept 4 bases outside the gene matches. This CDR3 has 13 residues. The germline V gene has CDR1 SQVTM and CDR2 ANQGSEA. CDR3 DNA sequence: TGCAGCGTTACGGGACAGTCGAACACTGAAGCTTTCTTT. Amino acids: CSVTGQSNTEAFF.

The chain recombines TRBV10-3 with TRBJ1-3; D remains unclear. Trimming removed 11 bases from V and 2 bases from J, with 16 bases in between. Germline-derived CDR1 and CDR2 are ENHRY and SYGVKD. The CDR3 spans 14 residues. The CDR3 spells CAADEGFTGNTIYF. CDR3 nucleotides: TGTGCCGCGGACGAGGGTTTTACTGGAAACACCATATATTTT.

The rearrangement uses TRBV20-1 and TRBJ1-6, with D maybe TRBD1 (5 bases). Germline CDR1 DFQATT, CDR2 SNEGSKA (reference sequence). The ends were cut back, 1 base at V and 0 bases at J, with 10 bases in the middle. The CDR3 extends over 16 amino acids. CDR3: CSARGYGGSYNSPLHF. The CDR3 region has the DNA TGCAGTGCTAGAGGATACGGGGGCTCCTATAATTCACCCCTCCACTTT.

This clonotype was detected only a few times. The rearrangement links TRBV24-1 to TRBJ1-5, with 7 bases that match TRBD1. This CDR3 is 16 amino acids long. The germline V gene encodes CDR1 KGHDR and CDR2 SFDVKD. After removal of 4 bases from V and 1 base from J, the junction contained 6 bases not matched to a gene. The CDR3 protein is CATSDTTGASNQPQHF. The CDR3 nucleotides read TGTGCCACCAGTGACACCACAGGGGCCAGCAATCAGCCCCAGCATTTT.

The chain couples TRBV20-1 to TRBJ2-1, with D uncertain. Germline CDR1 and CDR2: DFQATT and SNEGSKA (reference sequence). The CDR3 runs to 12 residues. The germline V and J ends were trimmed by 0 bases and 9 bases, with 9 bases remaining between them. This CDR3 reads CSARDSLGEQFF. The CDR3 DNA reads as TGCAGTGCTAGAGACTCCTTGGGTGAGCAGTTCTTC.

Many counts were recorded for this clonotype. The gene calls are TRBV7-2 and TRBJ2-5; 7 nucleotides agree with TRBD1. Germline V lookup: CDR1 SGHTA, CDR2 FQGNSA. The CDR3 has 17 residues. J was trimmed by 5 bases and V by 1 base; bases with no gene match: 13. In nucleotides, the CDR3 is TGTGCCAGCAGCTTAGGATATCGGCTCAGGGGGAAGGAGACCCAGTACTTC. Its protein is CASSLGYRLRGKETQYF.

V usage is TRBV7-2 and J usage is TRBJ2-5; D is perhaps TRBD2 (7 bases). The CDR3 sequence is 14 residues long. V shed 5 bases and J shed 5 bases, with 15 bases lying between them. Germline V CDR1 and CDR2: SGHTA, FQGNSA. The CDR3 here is CASSPGGAGETQYF. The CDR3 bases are TGTGCCAGCAGCCCGGGGGGCGCGGGGGAGACCCAGTACTTC.

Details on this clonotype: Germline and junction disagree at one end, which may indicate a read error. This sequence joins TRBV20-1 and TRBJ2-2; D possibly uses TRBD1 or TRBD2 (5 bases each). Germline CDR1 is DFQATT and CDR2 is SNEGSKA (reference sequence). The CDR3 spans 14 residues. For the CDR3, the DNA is TGCAGTGCGTACGGACGGAAGAACACCGGGGACCTGTTTTTT. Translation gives CSAYGRKNTGDLFF.

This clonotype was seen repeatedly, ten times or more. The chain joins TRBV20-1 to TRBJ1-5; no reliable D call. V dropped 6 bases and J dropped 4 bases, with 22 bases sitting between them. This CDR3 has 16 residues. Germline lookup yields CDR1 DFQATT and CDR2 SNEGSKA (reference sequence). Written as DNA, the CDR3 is TGCAGTGCAGCCCGGTGGCTTGGTACCGATAATCAGCCCCAGCATTTT. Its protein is CSAARWLGTDNQPQHF.

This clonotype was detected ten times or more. CDR3 loop: CAISETPEWQFF. The CDR3 nucleotides are TGTGCCATCAGTGAGACGCCGGAGTGGCAGTTCTTC. The chain couples TRBV10-3 to TRBJ2-1; D not resolved. The CDR3 has 12 residues. Germline CDR1 ENHRY, CDR2 SYGVKD. Trimming cost V 2 bases and J 12 bases, with 11 bases left between them.

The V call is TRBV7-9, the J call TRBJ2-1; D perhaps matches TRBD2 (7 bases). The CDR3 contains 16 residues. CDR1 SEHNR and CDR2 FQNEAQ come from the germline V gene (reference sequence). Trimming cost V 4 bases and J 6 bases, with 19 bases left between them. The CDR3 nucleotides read TGTGCCAGCAGCTGGTTGGGCGGGGGCCAATCCAATGAGCAGTTCTTC. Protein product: CASSWLGGGQSNEQFF.

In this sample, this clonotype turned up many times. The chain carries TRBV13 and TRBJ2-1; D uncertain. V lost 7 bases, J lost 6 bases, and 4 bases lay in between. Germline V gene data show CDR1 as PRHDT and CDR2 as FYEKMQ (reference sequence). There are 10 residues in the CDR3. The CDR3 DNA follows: TGTGCCAGCAAAGGCAATGAGCAGTTCTTC. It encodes CASKGNEQFF.

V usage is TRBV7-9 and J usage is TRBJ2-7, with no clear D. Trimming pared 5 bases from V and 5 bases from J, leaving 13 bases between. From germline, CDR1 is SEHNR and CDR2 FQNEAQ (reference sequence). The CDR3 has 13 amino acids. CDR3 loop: CASSLSTADEQYF. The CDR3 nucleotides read TGTGCCAGCAGCCTTTCCACGGCCGACGAGCAGTACTTC.

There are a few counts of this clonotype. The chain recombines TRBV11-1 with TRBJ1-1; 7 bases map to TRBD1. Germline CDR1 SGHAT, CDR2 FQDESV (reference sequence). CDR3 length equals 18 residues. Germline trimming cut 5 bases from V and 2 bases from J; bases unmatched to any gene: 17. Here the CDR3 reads CASSTTTGADPFNTEAFF. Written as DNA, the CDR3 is TGTGCCAGCAGCACTACAACAGGGGCAGACCCTTTTAACACTGAAGCTTTCTTT.

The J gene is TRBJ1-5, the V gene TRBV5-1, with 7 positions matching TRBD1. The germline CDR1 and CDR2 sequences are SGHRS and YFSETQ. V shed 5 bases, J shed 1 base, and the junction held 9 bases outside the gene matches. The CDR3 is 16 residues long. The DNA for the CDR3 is TGCGCCAGCAGTCCAGGGGGAACCCTGAGCAATCAGCCCCAGCATTTT. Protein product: CASSPGGTLSNQPQHF.

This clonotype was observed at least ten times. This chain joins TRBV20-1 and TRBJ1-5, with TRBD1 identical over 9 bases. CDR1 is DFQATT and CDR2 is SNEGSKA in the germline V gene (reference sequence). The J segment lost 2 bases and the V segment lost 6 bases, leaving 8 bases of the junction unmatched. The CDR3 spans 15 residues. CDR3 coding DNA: TGCAGTGCAATACAGGGGGCGCAGGGCAATCAGCCCCAGCATTTT. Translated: CSAIQGAQGNQPQHF.

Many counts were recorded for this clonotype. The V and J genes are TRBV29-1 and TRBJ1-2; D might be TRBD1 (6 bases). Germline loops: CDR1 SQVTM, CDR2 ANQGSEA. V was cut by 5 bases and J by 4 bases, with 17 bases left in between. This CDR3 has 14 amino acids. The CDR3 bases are TGCAGCGTTCGAACAGGGCAGGCCCTCTATGGCTACACCTTC. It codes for CSVRTGQALYGYTF.

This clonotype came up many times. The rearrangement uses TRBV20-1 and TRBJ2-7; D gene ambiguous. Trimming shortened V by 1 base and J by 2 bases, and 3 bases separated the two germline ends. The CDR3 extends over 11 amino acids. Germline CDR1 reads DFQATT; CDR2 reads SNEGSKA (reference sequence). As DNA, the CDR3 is TGCAGTGCTAGAGGTCCCTACGAGCAGTACGTC. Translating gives CSARGPYEQYV.

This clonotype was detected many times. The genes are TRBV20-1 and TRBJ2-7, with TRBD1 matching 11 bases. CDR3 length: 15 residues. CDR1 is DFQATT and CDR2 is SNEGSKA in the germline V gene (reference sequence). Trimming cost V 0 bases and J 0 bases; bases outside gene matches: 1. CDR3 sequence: CSAREGTGGSYEQYF. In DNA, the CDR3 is TGCAGTGCTAGAGAGGGGACAGGGGGCTCCTACGAGCAGTACTTC.

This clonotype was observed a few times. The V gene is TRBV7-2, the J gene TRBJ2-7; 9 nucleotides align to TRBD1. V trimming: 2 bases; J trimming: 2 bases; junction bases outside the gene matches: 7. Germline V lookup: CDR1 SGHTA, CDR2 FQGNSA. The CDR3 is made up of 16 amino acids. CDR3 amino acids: CASSLQGQGYPYEQYF. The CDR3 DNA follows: TGTGCCAGCAGCTTACAGGGACAGGGATACCCCTACGAGCAGTACTTC.

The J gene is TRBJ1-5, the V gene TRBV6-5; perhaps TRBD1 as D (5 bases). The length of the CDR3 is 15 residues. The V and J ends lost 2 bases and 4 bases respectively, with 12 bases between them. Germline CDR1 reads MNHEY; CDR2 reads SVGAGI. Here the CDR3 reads CASSYPGSGNQPQHF. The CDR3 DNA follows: TGTGCCAGCAGTTACCCAGGGAGCGGGAATCAGCCCCAGCATTTT.

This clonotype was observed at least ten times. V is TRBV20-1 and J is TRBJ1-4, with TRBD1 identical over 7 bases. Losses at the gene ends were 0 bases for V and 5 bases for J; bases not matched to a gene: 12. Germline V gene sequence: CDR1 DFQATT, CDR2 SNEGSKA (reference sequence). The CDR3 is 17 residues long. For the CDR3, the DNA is TGCAGTGCTAGAGACTACCAGGGGGAACGACCGAATGAAAAACTGTTTTTT. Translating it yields CSARDYQGERPNEKLFF.

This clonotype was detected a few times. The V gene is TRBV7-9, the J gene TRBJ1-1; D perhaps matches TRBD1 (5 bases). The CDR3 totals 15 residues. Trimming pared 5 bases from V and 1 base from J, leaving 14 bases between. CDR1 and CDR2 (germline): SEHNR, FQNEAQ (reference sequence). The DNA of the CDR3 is TGTGCCAGCAGCCCGCGACAGAATACGAACACTGAAGCTTTCTTT. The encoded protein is CASSPRQNTNTEAFF. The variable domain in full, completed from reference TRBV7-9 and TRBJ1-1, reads DTGVSQNPRHKITKRGQNVTFRCDPISEHNRLYWYRQTLGQGPEFLTYFQNEAQLEKSRLLSDRFSAERPKGSFSTLEIQRTEQGDSAMYLCASSPRQNTNTEAFFGQGTRLTVV.

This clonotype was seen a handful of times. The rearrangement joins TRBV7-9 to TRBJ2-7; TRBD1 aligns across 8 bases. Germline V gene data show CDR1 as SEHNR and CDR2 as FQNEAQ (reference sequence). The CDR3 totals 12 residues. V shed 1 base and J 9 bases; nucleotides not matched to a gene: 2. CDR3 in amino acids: CASSLEGTGQYF. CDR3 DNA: TGTGCCAGCAGCTTAGAGGGGACAGGGCAGTACTTC.